This T cell receptor beta chain is drawn from a study of blood T cell repertoires in COVID-19. V was clipped by 3 bases and J by 7 bases; unmatched bases: 10. This CDR3 is built from 17 residues. Germline V gives CDR1 LGHDT, CDR2 YNNKEL (reference sequence). Categorization into cohorts depended on clinical history that participants reported. TCRdb's table, derived via immunoSEQ multiplex PCR, lists solely in-frame clones and lacks some. The sample lists over 400,000 clones, less than 90% occurring once. The sequencing sample was made of PBMCs or T cells enriched from blood (not recorded which). The origin of this receptor is a woman aged 55-75 years who had recovered from COVID-19. The rearrangement links TRBV3-1 (or the pseudogene TRBV3-2) to TRBJ1-6; TRBD1 matches at 9 bases. The CDR3 sequence: CASSQFGTGRGNSPLHF. Here the CDR3 DNA reads TGTGCCAGCAGCCAGTTTGGGACAGGGCGAGGCAATTCACCCCTCCACTTT.